Shown below are 7 T cell receptor beta chains from a single sample sequenced in a study of blood T cell repertoires in COVID-19. Produced via immunoSEQ multiplex PCR; TCRdb's table is partial and in-frame only. The sample carries about 330,000 clones, 80% to 90% recorded once. Input material: PBMCs or T cells enriched from blood (not recorded which). The receptors were gathered from a man aged 25-40 years who had recovered from COVID-19.

This chain links TRBV4-1 with TRBJ2-7; D is possibly TRBD1 (5 bases). The CDR3 is made up of 15 amino acids. Trimming took 0 bases from V and 12 from J, leaving 21 bases between them. CDR1 MGHRA and CDR2 YSYEKL come from the germline V gene. CDR3 protein: CASSQDFYKARQRYF. CDR3 coding DNA: TGCGCCAGCAGCCAAGATTTTTATAAGGCGAGACAGCGGTACTTC.

V is TRBV14 and J is TRBJ1-1; D is ambiguous. Germline V gene lookup returns CDR1 SGHDN and CDR2 FVKESK. Trimming removed 1 base from V and 0 bases from J, with 9 bases in between. The CDR3 runs to 15 residues. CDR3 residues: CASSQGVAVNTEAFF. As DNA, the CDR3 is TGTGCCAGCAGCCAAGGGGTGGCGGTGAACACTGAAGCTTTCTTT.

This sequence joins TRBV19 and TRBJ2-7; D is perhaps TRBD1 (6 bases). The CDR3 is 14 amino acids. Trimming left V 3 bases short and J 5 bases short, with 14 bases between. The germline CDR1 and CDR2 sequences are LNHDA and SQIVND (reference sequence). CDR3 coding DNA: TGTGCCAGTAGTATCTACCAGGGGAAGGACGAGCAGTACTTC. It translates to CASSIYQGKDEQYF. The full variable domain, its missing parts supplied by reference TRBV19 and TRBJ2-7, is DGGITQSPKYLFRKEGQNVTLSCEQNLNHDAMYWYRQDPGQGLRLIYYSQIVNDFQKGDIAEGYSVSREKKESFPLTVTSAQKNPTAFYLCASSIYQGKDEQYFGPGTRLTVT.

The gene calls are TRBV3-1 (or the pseudogene TRBV3-2) and TRBJ2-2; 8 bases agree with TRBD1. This CDR3 has 16 amino acids. After removal of 4 bases from V and 3 bases from J, the junction contained 7 bases not matched to a gene. In germline, CDR1 is LGHDT, CDR2 YNNKEL (reference sequence). The CDR3 here is CASSLSQDRDTGELFF. The CDR3 nucleotides are TGTGCCAGCAGCCTTAGTCAGGACAGGGACACCGGGGAGCTGTTTTTT.

The chain carries TRBV12-3 or TRBV12-4 and TRBJ2-5; 7 bases align to TRBD1. With V trimmed by 4 bases and J by 4 bases, 3 bases remained unmatched. CDR3 length equals 13 residues. The CDR3 coding sequence is TGTGCCAGCAGTTCCACAGGGGTAGAGACCCAGTACTTC. Protein: CASSSTGVETQYF.

The chain has TRBV9 and TRBJ2-3; no clear D gene. The V end lost 4 bases, the J end lost 0 bases, and 12 bases lay between the germline ends. The CDR3 loop spans 15 amino acids. CDR1 SGDLS and CDR2 YYNGEE come from the germline V gene. The DNA of the CDR3 is TGTGCCAGCAGCCCGCATAGCTCTAGCACAGATACGCAGTATTTT. Protein: CASSPHSSSTDTQYF.

The chain employs TRBV19 and TRBJ2-3, with 8 bases fitting TRBD2. Looked up from germline, CDR1 is LNHDA and CDR2 is SQIVND (reference sequence). The CDR3 totals 14 residues. V lost 6 bases to trimming and J lost 0 bases; unmatched junction nucleotides: 2. The CDR3 sequence: CASRERGSTDTQYF. CDR3 in DNA: TGTGCCAGTAGAGAGCGGGGGAGCACAGATACGCAGTATTTT.